A selection of T cell receptor beta chains follows, all from one sample in a study of T cell responses to AZD1222 COVID-19 vaccine. Only in-frame clones appear in the TCRdb table, and some are missing; sequencing was by immunoSEQ multiplex PCR. The sample holds around 110,000 clones, 87% seen once. Sequences were derived from peripheral blood, sampled 28 days after the second AZD1222 dose. Every receptor here comes from an adult who received the AZD1222 COVID-19 vaccine. CDR3s include the opening cysteine and the closing phenylalanine or tryptophan. D genes are given only for firm matches. Some rows have no size entry. The others give once, few or many, or a class for an expanded clone.

d_call: -; clone_size: -; j_call: TRBJ2-7; v_call: TRBV7-9; cdr3_aa: CASSWDAVKYF; cdr3_nt: TGTGCCAGCAGCTGGGACGCGGTAAAGTACTTC
d_call: -; clone_size: few; j_call: TRBJ1-1; v_call: TRBV11-2; cdr3_aa: CASSPPGGTEAFF; cdr3_nt: TGTGCCAGCAGCCCTCCGGGGGGCACTGAAGCTTTCTTT
d_call: -; clone_size: -; j_call: TRBJ2-5; v_call: TRBV28; cdr3_aa: CASSLPGAGETQYF; cdr3_nt: TGTGCCAGCAGTTTACCGGGGGCCGGGGAGACCCAGTACTTC
d_call: TRBD2; clone_size: once; j_call: TRBJ2-1; v_call: TRBV28; cdr3_aa: CASSRMGTGGEQFF; cdr3_nt: TGTGCCAGCAGTCGGATGGGGACGGGGGGTGAGCAGTTCTTC
d_call: TRBD1; clone_size: -; j_call: TRBJ1-4; v_call: TRBV4-1; cdr3_aa: CASSRSTGANEKLFF; cdr3_nt: TGCGCCAGCAGCCGATCGACAGGGGCTAATGAAAAACTGTTTTTT
d_call: -; clone_size: -; j_call: TRBJ2-1; v_call: TRBV2; cdr3_aa: CASSGAGGIHNEQFF; cdr3_nt: TGTGCCAGCAGTGGGGCAGGGGGGATTCATAATGAGCAGTTCTTC
d_call: -; clone_size: once; j_call: TRBJ2-7; v_call: TRBV6-5; cdr3_aa: CASSSGRSMTYEQYF; cdr3_nt: TGTGCCAGCAGCTCCGGACGGTCGATGACCTACGAGCAGTACTTC
d_call: TRBD1; clone_size: -; j_call: TRBJ2-3; v_call: TRBV6-5; cdr3_aa: CASSYSQGGTDTQYF; cdr3_nt: TGTGCCAGCAGTTACAGCCAGGGGGGCACAGATACGCAGTATTTT
d_call: -; clone_size: -; j_call: TRBJ2-7; v_call: TRBV6-2/TRBV6-3; cdr3_aa: CASSSGPGLNPYEQYF; cdr3_nt: TGTGCCAGCAGTTCCGGACCGGGACTCAATCCCTACGAGCAGTACTTC
d_call: TRBD1; clone_size: once; j_call: TRBJ2-7; v_call: TRBV19; cdr3_aa: CASSMGTGVYYEQYF; cdr3_nt: TGTGCCAGTAGTATGGGGACAGGGGTTTACTACGAGCAGTACTTC
d_call: TRBD2; clone_size: -; j_call: TRBJ2-7; v_call: TRBV19; cdr3_aa: CASSIGTGGSYEQYF; cdr3_nt: TGTGCCAGTAGTATAGGTACGGGGGGGTCGTACGAGCAGTACTTC
d_call: -; clone_size: -; j_call: TRBJ1-1; v_call: TRBV7-2; cdr3_aa: CASRLGLTAEAFF; cdr3_nt: TGTGCCAGCAGGTTAGGACTTACCGCTGAAGCTTTCTTT
d_call: TRBD2; clone_size: once; j_call: TRBJ2-3; v_call: TRBV4-2; cdr3_aa: CASSQGPGGPDTQYF; cdr3_nt: TGTGCCAGCAGCCAAGGCCCGGGGGGGCCAGATACGCAGTATTTT
d_call: -; clone_size: -; j_call: TRBJ2-5; v_call: TRBV11-1; cdr3_aa: CASSSRDTGTQYF; cdr3_nt: TGTGCCAGCAGCTCCCGGGACACCGGGACCCAGTACTTC
d_call: TRBD2; clone_size: once; j_call: TRBJ2-7; v_call: TRBV10-3; cdr3_aa: CAIADLAGHSYEQYF; cdr3_nt: TGTGCCATCGCGGACCTAGCGGGGCACTCCTACGAGCAGTACTTC
d_call: TRBD2; clone_size: -; j_call: TRBJ2-3; v_call: TRBV11-3; cdr3_aa: CASSLLAGPDTQYF; cdr3_nt: TGTGCCAGCAGCTTACTAGCGGGGCCAGATACGCAGTATTTT
d_call: -; clone_size: -; j_call: TRBJ1-6; v_call: TRBV30; cdr3_aa: CAWSPAVGNNSPLHF; cdr3_nt: TGTGCCTGGAGTCCCGCAGTGGGCAATAATTCACCCCTCCACTTT
d_call: -; clone_size: -; j_call: TRBJ1-2; v_call: TRBV5-4; cdr3_aa: CASSLGSGADYGYTF; cdr3_nt: TGTGCCAGCAGCTTGGGCTCAGGGGCGGACTATGGCTACACCTTC
d_call: -; clone_size: -; j_call: TRBJ1-1; v_call: TRBV7-2; cdr3_aa: CASSLAGVTEAFF; cdr3_nt: TGTGCCAGCAGCTTAGCTGGGGTAACTGAAGCTTTCTTT
d_call: TRBD1; clone_size: -; j_call: TRBJ2-1; v_call: TRBV10-2; cdr3_aa: CASVRDRGYNEQFF; cdr3_nt: TGCGCCAGCGTCAGGGACAGAGGATACAATGAGCAGTTCTTC
d_call: TRBD1; clone_size: -; j_call: TRBJ2-5; v_call: TRBV3-1/TRBV3-2; cdr3_aa: CASSLWTGETQYF; cdr3_nt: TGTGCCAGCAGCCTTTGGACAGGAGAGACCCAGTACTTC
d_call: TRBD2; clone_size: -; j_call: TRBJ2-3; v_call: TRBV7-9; cdr3_aa: CASSFGAGVSADTQYF; cdr3_nt: TGTGCCAGCAGCTTTGGAGCGGGGGTATCGGCAGATACGCAGTATTTT
d_call: -; clone_size: -; j_call: TRBJ1-1; v_call: TRBV18; cdr3_aa: CASSPQGSHMNTEAFF; cdr3_nt: TGTGCCAGCTCACCACAGGGCTCTCACATGAACACTGAAGCTTTCTTT
d_call: -; clone_size: -; j_call: TRBJ2-3; v_call: TRBV7-8; cdr3_aa: CASSLRQISTDTQYF; cdr3_nt: TGTGCCAGCAGCTTACGACAGATAAGCACAGATACGCAGTATTTT
d_call: TRBD1; clone_size: -; j_call: TRBJ1-6; v_call: TRBV6-5; cdr3_aa: CASSLQGSGLNSPLHF; cdr3_nt: TGTGCCAGCAGTTTACAGGGGTCGGGGCTTAATTCACCCCTCCACTTT
d_call: -; clone_size: once; j_call: TRBJ2-7; v_call: TRBV12-3/TRBV12-4; cdr3_aa: CASSLGLRYEQYF; cdr3_nt: TGTGCCAGCAGTTTAGGATTACGGTACGAGCAGTACTTC
d_call: -; clone_size: few; j_call: TRBJ1-2; v_call: TRBV25-1; cdr3_aa: CASSGSGVSYTF; cdr3_nt: TGTGCCAGCAGTGGAAGCGGGGTATCCTACACCTTC
d_call: -; clone_size: -; j_call: TRBJ2-7; v_call: TRBV7-9; cdr3_aa: CASSFPTGTRNEQYF; cdr3_nt: TGTGCCAGCAGCTTCCCGACAGGGACTCGCAACGAGCAGTACTTC
d_call: -; clone_size: -; j_call: TRBJ1-2; v_call: TRBV5-5; cdr3_aa: CASSPGGATNYGYTF; cdr3_nt: TGTGCCAGCAGCCCCGGAGGAGCGACTAACTATGGCTACACCTTC
d_call: TRBD1; clone_size: -; j_call: TRBJ1-5; v_call: TRBV4-2; cdr3_aa: CASSQNSGGGQGPQHF; cdr3_nt: TGTGCCAGCAGCCAGAATTCAGGGGGGGGACAGGGGCCCCAGCATTTT
d_call: -; clone_size: -; j_call: TRBJ2-7; v_call: TRBV3-1/TRBV3-2; cdr3_aa: CASSPRDRSLEQYF; cdr3_nt: TGTGCCAGCAGCCCCCGGGACCGGTCCCTCGAGCAGTACTTC
d_call: -; clone_size: -; j_call: TRBJ1-3; v_call: TRBV10-3; cdr3_aa: CAISVLGNGNTIYF; cdr3_nt: TGTGCCATCAGTGTTTTGGGAAATGGAAACACCATATATTTT
d_call: -; clone_size: -; j_call: TRBJ1-5; v_call: TRBV19; cdr3_aa: CASSTGFSNQPQHF; cdr3_nt: TGTGCCAGTAGTACCGGGTTTAGCAATCAGCCCCAGCATTTT
d_call: -; clone_size: -; j_call: TRBJ1-5; v_call: TRBV21-1; cdr3_aa: CASSNKGDSNQPQHF; cdr3_nt: TGTGCCAGCAGCAATAAGGGGGATAGCAATCAGCCCCAGCATTTT
d_call: -; clone_size: -; j_call: TRBJ2-7; v_call: TRBV11-2; cdr3_aa: CASSLEGSTYEQYF; cdr3_nt: TGTGCCAGCAGCTTAGAGGGGTCTACCTACGAGCAGTACTTC
d_call: -; clone_size: -; j_call: TRBJ2-7; v_call: TRBV7-2; cdr3_aa: CASSPDNFSYEQYF; cdr3_nt: TGTGCCAGCAGCCCAGACAATTTCTCCTACGAGCAGTACTTC
d_call: -; clone_size: -; j_call: TRBJ2-1; v_call: TRBV4-1; cdr3_aa: CASSQEGAGYSYNEQFF; cdr3_nt: TGCGCCAGCAGCCAAGAAGGGGCGGGGTACTCCTACAATGAGCAGTTCTTC
d_call: -; clone_size: -; j_call: TRBJ1-6; v_call: TRBV6-2/TRBV6-3; cdr3_aa: CASSYLGAGSPLHF; cdr3_nt: TGTGCCAGCAGTTACCTGGGGGCGGGTTCACCCCTCCACTTT
d_call: -; clone_size: -; j_call: TRBJ1-2; v_call: TRBV19; cdr3_aa: CASRIGGDGYTF; cdr3_nt: TGTGCCAGCCGAATAGGTGGCGATGGCTACACCTTC
d_call: -; clone_size: once; j_call: TRBJ1-1; v_call: TRBV5-1; cdr3_aa: CASSPLTDLFNTEAFF; cdr3_nt: TGCGCCAGCAGCCCTTTAACAGATCTCTTTAACACTGAAGCTTTCTTT
d_call: -; clone_size: -; j_call: TRBJ1-1; v_call: TRBV7-5; cdr3_aa: CVRSSPRRNPNPNTEAFF; cdr3_nt: TGTGTCAGAAGCAGCCCCCGCAGGAACCCTAATCCGAACACTGAAGCTTTCTTT
d_call: -; clone_size: -; j_call: TRBJ1-5; v_call: TRBV4-1; cdr3_aa: CASSQDSGSNQPQHF; cdr3_nt: TGCGCCAGCAGCCAAGATTCGGGAAGCAATCAGCCCCAGCATTTT
d_call: -; clone_size: -; j_call: TRBJ1-1; v_call: TRBV5-1; cdr3_aa: CASSLGYGGGTEAFF; cdr3_nt: TGCGCCAGCAGCCTGGGGTACGGTGGAGGCACTGAAGCTTTCTTT
d_call: -; clone_size: -; j_call: TRBJ1-2; v_call: TRBV7-9; cdr3_aa: CASSPRNGDGYTF; cdr3_nt: TGTGCCAGCAGCCCCCGAAATGGGGATGGCTACACCTTC
d_call: TRBD1; clone_size: -; j_call: TRBJ1-2; v_call: TRBV19; cdr3_aa: CASSIRQGFYGYTF; cdr3_nt: TGTGCCAGTAGTATCCGACAGGGTTTCTATGGCTACACCTTC
d_call: -; clone_size: -; j_call: TRBJ2-5; v_call: TRBV9; cdr3_aa: CASSVGGDQETQYF; cdr3_nt: TGTGCCAGCAGCGTCGGAGGGGACCAAGAGACCCAGTACTTC
d_call: -; clone_size: -; j_call: TRBJ1-1; v_call: TRBV7-3; cdr3_aa: CASNSSTGNTEAFF; cdr3_nt: TGTGCCAGCAACTCTTCGACGGGAAACACTGAAGCTTTCTTT
d_call: -; clone_size: -; j_call: TRBJ1-3; v_call: TRBV4-1; cdr3_aa: CASSPRGGNTIYF; cdr3_nt: TGCGCCAGCAGCCCTAGGGGAGGAAACACCATATATTTT
d_call: TRBD1; clone_size: -; j_call: TRBJ2-7; v_call: TRBV19; cdr3_aa: CASSIRTGDSYEQYF; cdr3_nt: TGTGCCAGTAGTATAAGGACAGGGGACTCCTACGAGCAGTACTTC
d_call: -; clone_size: -; j_call: TRBJ2-1; v_call: TRBV19; cdr3_aa: CASSDSSYEQFF; cdr3_nt: TGTGCCAGTAGTGACTCCAGCTATGAGCAGTTCTTC
d_call: TRBD1; clone_size: -; j_call: TRBJ1-2; v_call: TRBV28; cdr3_aa: CASRESGQGGFGYTF; cdr3_nt: TGTGCCAGCAGAGAATCTGGACAGGGGGGCTTCGGCTACACCTTC
d_call: -; clone_size: once; j_call: TRBJ1-5; v_call: TRBV5-6; cdr3_aa: CASSLGGGVDQPQHF; cdr3_nt: TGTGCCAGCAGCTTGGGGGGCGGGGTTGACCAGCCCCAGCATTTT
d_call: TRBD1; clone_size: -; j_call: TRBJ1-1; v_call: TRBV5-4; cdr3_aa: CASSESTGVFTEAFF; cdr3_nt: TGTGCCAGCAGCGAATCCACAGGGGTGTTCACTGAAGCTTTCTTT